The 23 T cell receptor beta chains below were found in one sample sequenced in a study of cytomegalovirus exposure and HLA in healthy donors. Clones were read by immunoSEQ multiplex PCR, and TCRdb kept only the in-frame ones, dropping some. Of approximately 260,000 clones in the sample, about 86% were seen once. Material: PBMCs. These receptors came from a woman under 30 in good health and CMV-seronegative.

CDR3 residues: CAISESAIYGYTF. For the CDR3, the DNA is TGTGCCATCAGTGAGTCGGCCATCTATGGCTACACCTTC. This chain connects TRBV10-3 to TRBJ1-2; D gene uncertain. CDR1 is ENHRY and CDR2 is SYGVKD in the germline V gene. The CDR3 totals 13 residues. Trimming pared 0 bases from V and 4 bases from J, leaving 6 bases between.

The chain has TRBV7-2 and TRBJ2-7; 12 bases match TRBD2. The CDR3 has 15 amino acids. The ends lost 5 bases at V and 9 bases at J; junction bases unmatched: 11. Germline CDR1 and CDR2: SGHTA and FQGNSA. CDR3 DNA: TGTGCCAGCAGCACTCCGACTAGCGGGAGTAGGGTGCAGTACTTC. Protein sequence: CASSTPTSGSRVQYF.

The chain uses TRBV27 and TRBJ1-5; no definite D call. Germline-derived CDR1 and CDR2 are MNHEY and SMNVEV (reference sequence). Trimming pared 5 bases from V and 6 bases from J, leaving 11 bases between. The CDR3 has 13 amino acids. The CDR3 nucleotides read TGTGCCAGCAGTACGGAAGGAGGTCAGCCCCAGCATTTT. It specifies CASSTEGGQPQHF.

This clone was recorded a few times. The genes are TRBV9 and TRBJ1-2, with 7 bases matching TRBD1. CDR3 size: 14 residues. Germline V gene data show CDR1 as SGDLS and CDR2 as YYNGEE. With V trimmed by 4 bases and J by 4 bases, 7 bases remained unmatched. The CDR3 region has the DNA TGTGCCAGCAGCTCCCGAGGGGGCGGCTATGGCTACACCTTC. Protein sequence: CASSSRGGGYGYTF.

V and J are TRBV1 and TRBJ1-5; the listed D gene, TRBD1, was not tested against the DNA. TRBV1 is given as a pseudogene. The CDR3 consists of 17 residues. The CDR3 DNA reads TGCACCAGCAGCCAATCAACAGACAGGGGGAGCAATCAGCCCCAGCATTTT. Translated, it gives CTSSQSTDRGSNQPQHF.

The chain uses TRBV30 and TRBJ1-1; D might be TRBD1 (5 bases). Trimming left V 4 bases short and J 4 bases short, with 10 bases between. The CDR3 runs 12 residues. From germline, CDR1 is GTSNPN and CDR2 SVGIG (reference sequence). The CDR3 loop is CAWIGVRTEAFF. The DNA of the CDR3 is TGTGCCTGGATAGGGGTCCGCACTGAAGCTTTCTTT.

V is TRBV7-9 and J is TRBJ2-3, with D maybe TRBD1 (5 bases). The length of the CDR3 is 16 residues. Germline V gene lookup returns CDR1 SEHNR and CDR2 FQNEAQ (reference sequence). V lost 1 base and J lost 6, with 17 bases in between. The chain's CDR3 is CASSLGQTMGPDTQYF. CDR3 coding DNA: TGTGCCAGCAGCTTAGGGCAGACCATGGGGCCGGATACGCAGTATTTT.

This clone was seen at least ten times. The J gene is TRBJ2-6, the V gene TRBV6-4; TRBD1 matches at 9 bases. V shed 6 bases, J shed 2 bases, and the junction held 2 bases outside the gene matches. The CDR3 covers 15 residues. In germline, CDR1 is MRHNA, CDR2 SNTAGT. CDR3 region: CASSRTGAGANVLTF. CDR3 bases: TGTGCCAGCAGCCGGACAGGGGCTGGGGCCAACGTCCTGACTTTC.

This chain uses TRBV2 with TRBJ2-3, with TRBD2 identical over 9 bases. The germline gives CDR1 SNHLY, CDR2 FYNNEI. The CDR3 spans 16 residues. Trimming at V came to 6 bases and at J to 4 bases, leaving 11 bases not matched to a gene. The CDR3 region is CASRVLAGALPDTQYF. CDR3 nucleotides: TGTGCCAGCAGGGTTTTAGCGGGAGCTCTCCCAGATACGCAGTATTTT.

V is TRBV13 and J is TRBJ2-7, with D possibly matching TRBD1 (5 bases). Germline CDR1 is PRHDT and CDR2 is FYEKMQ (reference sequence). The germline V and J ends were trimmed by 3 bases and 6 bases, with 12 bases remaining between them. The CDR3 covers 13 residues. CDR3 DNA: TGTGCCAGCAGCTTTACAGATAGGGGCGAGCAGTACTTC. It is translated as CASSFTDRGEQYF.

The chain recombines TRBV30 with TRBJ2-5; D perhaps matches TRBD2 (6 bases). The V gene's germline CDR1 is GTSNPN and CDR2 SVGIG (reference sequence). The germline V and J ends were trimmed by 7 bases and 2 bases, with 20 bases remaining between them. There are 15 residues in the CDR3. CDR3 in amino acids: CAYLRGWGEQETQYF. In DNA, the CDR3 is TGTGCCTACCTCCGGGGGTGGGGCGAACAAGAGACCCAGTACTTC.

The genes are TRBV10-3 and TRBJ1-2; 8 bases match TRBD1. V was clipped by 5 bases and J by 2 bases; unmatched bases: 10. The CDR3 is 16 amino acids. The germline V gene encodes CDR1 ENHRY and CDR2 SYGVKD. The CDR3 loop reads CAISSESGQENYGYTF. The CDR3 DNA reads TGTGCCATCAGTAGTGAATCGGGACAGGAGAACTATGGCTACACCTTC.

The rearrangement links TRBV5-1 to TRBJ2-7; D is possibly TRBD2 (5 bases). Trimming cost V 0 bases and J 0 bases, with 13 bases left between them. The CDR3 runs 16 residues. Germline loops: CDR1 SGHRS, CDR2 YFSETQ. CDR3 in amino acids: CASSLVALGGSYEQYF. CDR3 nucleotides: TGCGCCAGCAGCTTGGTGGCTCTCGGAGGCTCCTACGAGCAGTACTTC.

The rearrangement uses TRBV18 and TRBJ2-7; D perhaps matches TRBD1 (5 bases). CDR1 is KGHSH and CDR2 is LQKENI in the germline V gene. V lost 0 bases and J lost 7, with 10 bases in between. This CDR3 region has 13 residues. CDR3 nucleotides: TGTGCCAGCTCACCACCGGTAGGGGTTGAGCAGTACTTC. Protein sequence: CASSPPVGVEQYF.

The chain links TRBV19 to TRBJ2-7; 9 nucleotides line up with TRBD1. This CDR3 region has 15 residues. The germline gives CDR1 LNHDA, CDR2 SQIVND (reference sequence). J was trimmed by 2 bases and V by 3 bases; bases with no gene match: 5. The CDR3: CASSMLTGGPYEQYF. The CDR3 DNA reads TGTGCCAGTAGTATGCTGACAGGGGGTCCCTACGAGCAGTACTTC.

This chain connects TRBV27 to TRBJ1-5; weak D call: TRBD1 (6 bases). The CDR3 extends over 14 amino acids. Trimming took off 6 bases at V and 0 bases at J, with 9 bases between the two ends. In germline, CDR1 is MNHEY, CDR2 SMNVEV (reference sequence). The CDR3 sequence is CASSWDISNQPQHF. The CDR3, as DNA: TGTGCCAGCAGCTGGGACATTAGCAATCAGCCCCAGCATTTT.

V is TRBV5-1 and J is TRBJ1-4, with 7 bases that match TRBD1. The J segment lost 5 bases and the V segment lost 4 bases, leaving 8 bases of the junction unmatched. The CDR3 loop spans 15 amino acids. Germline CDR1 and CDR2: SGHRS and YFSETQ. The CDR3 here is CASSQGTVYNEKLFF. The CDR3 coding sequence is TGCGCCAGCAGCCAGGGGACAGTCTACAATGAAAAACTGTTTTTT.

CDR3 bases: TGTGCCAGCAGCGAACAGGACAGGGAGGGCCAGCCCCAGCATTTT. It yields the protein CASSEQDREGQPQHF. The V and J genes are TRBV6-1 and TRBJ1-5, with 8 bases aligning to TRBD1. Germline lookup yields CDR1 MNHNS and CDR2 SASEGT. V shed 6 bases and J 7 bases; nucleotides not matched to a gene: 11. This CDR3 spans 15 amino acids.

V and J are TRBV12-5 and TRBJ1-2; no reliable D call. This CDR3 contains 12 residues. Germline loops: CDR1 LGHNT, CDR2 FRNRAP. V lost 9 bases, J lost 7 bases, and 15 bases lay in between. The CDR3 DNA reads TGTGCTAGCCGGCCTTTCCCGGGTGGCTACACCTTC. Amino acid sequence: CASRPFPGGYTF. Variable domain in full (rest from reference TRBV12-5 and TRBJ1-2): DARVTQTPRHKVTEMGQEVTMRCQPILGHNTVFWYRQTMMQGLELLAYFRNRAPLDDSGMPKDRFSAEMPDATLATLKIQPSEPRDSAVYFCASRPFPGGYTFGSGTRLTVV.

The J gene is TRBJ1-2, the V gene TRBV25-1, with 7 bases matching TRBD1. Germline CDR1 reads MGHDK; CDR2 reads SYGVNS. V was clipped by 2 bases and J by 7 bases; unmatched bases: 7. The CDR3 runs 14 residues. The CDR3 coding sequence is TGTGCCAGCAGTGAACAAGGGGGCTCGGTTGGCTACACCTTC. Protein product: CASSEQGGSVGYTF.

The chain combines TRBV19 with TRBJ2-5; D possibly corresponds to TRBD1 (5 bases). The germline gives CDR1 LNHDA, CDR2 SQIVND (reference sequence). This CDR3 is 13 amino acids long. V dropped 3 bases and J dropped 3 bases, with 8 bases sitting between them. CDR3 in amino acids: CASSIDSEETQYF. In DNA, the CDR3 is TGTGCCAGTAGTATTGACAGCGAAGAGACCCAGTACTTC. Variable domain in full (rest from reference TRBV19 and TRBJ2-5): DGGITQSPKYLFRKEGQNVTLSCEQNLNHDAMYWYRQDPGQGLRLIYYSQIVNDFQKGDIAEGYSVSREKKESFPLTVTSAQKNPTAFYLCASSIDSEETQYFGPGTRLLVL.

The V call is TRBV30, the J call TRBJ2-7; D is unresolved. Trimming took 3 bases from V and 0 from J, leaving 6 bases between them. The CDR3 is made up of 12 amino acids. Germline lookup yields CDR1 GTSNPN and CDR2 SVGIG (reference sequence). The CDR3 protein is CAWRESSYEQYF. As DNA, the CDR3 is TGTGCCTGGAGGGAGAGCTCCTACGAGCAGTACTTC. Together with reference TRBV30 and TRBJ2-7, the CDR3 gives the full variable domain: SQTIHQWPATLVQPVGSPLSLECTVEGTSNPNLYWYRQAAGRGLQLLFYSVGIGQISSEVPQNLSASRPQDRQFILSSKKLLLSDSGFYLCAWRESSYEQYFGPGTRLTVT.

The rearrangement links TRBV29-1 to TRBJ2-7, with D maybe TRBD2 (6 bases). CDR3 length: 14 residues. Germline V lookup: CDR1 SQVTM, CDR2 ANQGSEA. V was cut by 2 bases and J by 4 bases, with 15 bases left in between. CDR3 region: CSVENPRGPYEQYF. The CDR3 DNA follows: TGCAGCGTTGAAAATCCGCGGGGCCCTTACGAGCAGTACTTC.